This T cell receptor beta chain was captured by sequencing in a study of cytomegalovirus exposure and HLA in healthy donors. TCRdb's copy holds only in-frame clones and misses some; the assay was immunoSEQ multiplex PCR. The sample comprises some 260,000 clones, 90% of which are singletons, and just over 3% rests with the top ten. Whole-study results and caveats: A few CMV-associated chains proved CMV antigen-specific in vitro.

On this clone itself: Its antigen remains unidentified.

The sequencing sample was made of PBMCs. The receptor comes from a woman in her twenties or thirties in good health and CMV-seronegative.

The CDR3 coding sequence is TGCGCCAGCAGCCAAGATTGGCGGGAACATGAGCAGTTCTTC. Its translation is CASSQDWREHEQFF. The rearrangement uses TRBV4-3 and TRBJ2-1; weak D call: TRBD2 (6 bases). The germline V gene encodes CDR1 LGHNA and CDR2 YSLEER. The V and J ends lost 0 bases and 8 bases respectively, with 11 bases between them. The CDR3 totals 14 residues.